This TCR beta chain was identified during a study of PD-1 blockade in classical Hodgkin lymphoma. V was pared by 5 bases and J by 1 base, with 18 bases between. The CDR3 extends over 16 amino acids. CDR1 SEHNR and CDR2 FQNEAQ come from the germline V gene (reference sequence). Regarding the study as a whole: There was a significant rise in CD4+ TCR diversity by C4D1, with no such rise for CD8+. As was reported, newly diagnosed patients showed lower baseline TCR diversity than healthy donors did.

TCRdb's copy holds only in-frame clones and misses some; the assay was immunoSEQ multiplex PCR. The table shows about 63,000 clones, with 88% occurring only once. A note on this clone: Its antigen remains unknown.

Autologous stem cell transplantation was followed by relapse in every patient, and brentuximab vedotin exposure varied. The material sequenced was peripheral blood mononuclear cells (PBMCs), taken before the second cycle of nivolumab. This clonotype originated in a human donor with classical Hodgkin lymphoma. V gene TRBV7-9 combines with J gene TRBJ2-7; D tentatively reads TRBD1 or TRBD2 (5 bases each). The CDR3 protein is CASSPPSGTASYEQYF. The CDR3 DNA follows: TGTGCCAGCAGCCCCCCCTCCGGGACGGCTTCCTACGAGCAGTACTTC.